A selection of T cell receptor beta chains follows, all from one sample in a study of memory CD4+ T cells and cytomegalovirus serostatus. Profiling relied on immunoSEQ multiplex PCR, and the TCRdb table lists in-frame clones only, not all of them. The table includes tens of thousands of clones, 60% to 85% detected once. Material for sequencing was memory CD4+ T cells from blood. These receptors all stem from an adult in good health and CMV-seronegative. The CDR3 runs from the conserved cysteine through the conserved F or W. The D gene is left open where the match is weak. Only some rows state a clone size, as once, few, many or a class for expanded clones.

CDR3: CASSPAIMRSYGYTF
DNA: TGTGCCAGCAGCCCTGCCATTATGCGAAGCTATGGCTACACCTTC
D: -
J: TRBJ1-2
V: TRBV14
size: few

CDR3: CASSLQGNTGELFF
DNA: TGCGCCAGCAGCCTCCAAGGGAACACCGGGGAGCTGTTTTTT
D: -
J: TRBJ2-2
V: TRBV5-1
size: -

CDR3: CASRADWGETQYF
DNA: TGTGCCAGTAGGGCGGACTGGGGGGAGACCCAGTACTTC
D: -
J: TRBJ2-5
V: TRBV19
size: -

CDR3: CASSLGKDYGYTF
DNA: TGTGCCAGCAGCCTCGGGAAGGACTATGGCTACACCTTC
D: -
J: TRBJ1-2
V: TRBV5-4
size: -

CDR3: CASTSDRFNQPQHF
DNA: TGTGCCAGCACCTCCGACAGGTTCAATCAGCCCCAGCATTTT
D: -
J: TRBJ1-5
V: TRBV2
size: once

CDR3: CASSLAGLAGGLNEQFF
DNA: TGTGCCAGCAGCTTAGCGGGTCTAGCGGGGGGGCTGAATGAGCAGTTCTTC
D: TRBD2
J: TRBJ2-1
V: TRBV11-2
size: -

CDR3: CAASDRGNYGYTF
DNA: TGTGCCGCCTCGGACAGGGGCAACTATGGCTACACCTTC
D: TRBD1
J: TRBJ1-2
V: TRBV10-3
size: -

CDR3: CASSLARGDEQYF
DNA: TGTGCCAGCAGCTTAGCGCGGGGGGACGAGCAGTACTTC
D: TRBD2
J: TRBJ2-7
V: TRBV7-6
size: -

CDR3: CASSLLQGSNTEAFF
DNA: TGTGCCAGCAGCTTGCTTCAGGGCTCGAACACTGAAGCTTTCTTT
D: -
J: TRBJ1-1
V: TRBV11-2
size: -

CDR3: CASTRDRVRDEQFF
DNA: TGTGCCAGCACCCGGGACAGGGTCCGGGATGAGCAGTTCTTC
D: TRBD1
J: TRBJ2-1
V: TRBV7-8
size: -

CDR3: CSVEGEGSYEQYF
DNA: TGCAGCGTTGAAGGGGAGGGATCCTACGAGCAGTACTTC
D: TRBD2
J: TRBJ2-7
V: TRBV29-1
size: -

CDR3: CASSLYGGAWNEQFF
DNA: TGTGCCAGCAGCTTGTATGGGGGGGCCTGGAATGAGCAGTTCTTC
D: -
J: TRBJ2-1
V: TRBV7-3
size: once

CDR3: CASSERGGSPTKNIQYF
DNA: TGTGCCAGCAGTGAACGGGGAGGTTCCCCTACCAAAAACATTCAGTACTTC
D: -
J: TRBJ2-4
V: TRBV6-1
size: -

CDR3: CASSPDDRGYGYTF
DNA: TGTGCCAGCAGCCCTGACGACAGAGGTTATGGCTACACCTTC
D: -
J: TRBJ1-2
V: TRBV5-6
size: -

CDR3: CASSEEDRNYGYTF
DNA: TGTGCCAGCAGCGAGGAGGACAGAAACTATGGCTACACCTTC
D: -
J: TRBJ1-2
V: TRBV9
size: -

CDR3: CASSDFRTPHEQYF
DNA: TGTGCCAGCAGTGACTTCCGGACACCTCACGAGCAGTACTTC
D: -
J: TRBJ2-7
V: TRBV2
size: -

CDR3: CAWSIRDYYGYTF
DNA: TGTGCCTGGAGTATCAGGGATTACTATGGCTACACCTTC
D: -
J: TRBJ1-2
V: TRBV30
size: -

CDR3: CAWSPARVSETQYF
DNA: TGTGCCTGGAGTCCTGCCAGGGTTTCAGAGACCCAGTACTTC
D: -
J: TRBJ2-5
V: TRBV30
size: -

CDR3: CSATLEETQYF
DNA: TGCAGTGCTACATTAGAAGAGACCCAGTACTTC
D: -
J: TRBJ2-5
V: TRBV20-1
size: few

CDR3: CASSLVDEQFF
DNA: TGTGCCAGCAGCTTAGTGGATGAGCAGTTCTTC
D: -
J: TRBJ2-1
V: TRBV7-9
size: -

CDR3: CASSTGQRLSYEQYF
DNA: TGTGCCAGCAGTACGGGACAGCGCCTCTCCTACGAGCAGTACTTC
D: TRBD1
J: TRBJ2-7
V: TRBV6-6
size: -

CDR3: CASSLDGQRGGNQPQHF
DNA: TGCGCCAGCAGCTTGGATGGACAGAGGGGAGGCAATCAGCCCCAGCATTTT
D: -
J: TRBJ1-5
V: TRBV5-1
size: -

CDR3: CASSQERPGAYGYTF
DNA: TGTGCCAGCAGCCAAGAAAGACCCGGGGCCTATGGCTACACCTTC
D: -
J: TRBJ1-2
V: TRBV14
size: -

CDR3: CASHDRSRSMNTEAFF
DNA: TGTGCCAGTCACGACAGGAGCCGGTCCATGAACACTGAAGCTTTCTTT
D: -
J: TRBJ1-1
V: TRBV19
size: -

CDR3: CASSPRTDSYEQYF
DNA: TGTGCCAGCAGTCCTCGGACGGATTCCTACGAGCAGTACTTC
D: -
J: TRBJ2-7
V: TRBV6-1
size: -

CDR3: CASSERLLSQYTQYF
DNA: TGTGCCAGCAGTGAAAGGCTTCTGAGTCAGTATACGCAGTATTTT
D: -
J: TRBJ2-3
V: TRBV2
size: -

CDR3: CASSWTASYNSPLHF
DNA: TGCGCCAGCAGCTGGACTGCCTCCTATAATTCACCCCTCCACTTT
D: -
J: TRBJ1-6
V: TRBV5-1
size: -

CDR3: CASSFPQGGTGELFF
DNA: TGTGCCAGCAGCTTTCCCCAGGGGGGCACCGGGGAGCTGTTTTTT
D: -
J: TRBJ2-2
V: TRBV5-4
size: -

CDR3: CAISESGAGGREQYF
DNA: TGTGCCATCAGTGAGTCAGGTGCAGGGGGCCGCGAGCAGTACTTC
D: TRBD1
J: TRBJ2-7
V: TRBV10-3
size: -

CDR3: CASSSRQGGQTQYF
DNA: TGTGCCAGCAGCAGCAGACAAGGGGGTCAGACCCAGTACTTC
D: -
J: TRBJ2-5
V: TRBV7-2
size: -

CDR3: CASSLSLGQGFRETQYF
DNA: TGTGCCAGCAGCTTGAGCTTGGGGCAGGGTTTTCGAGAGACCCAGTACTTC
D: -
J: TRBJ2-5
V: TRBV5-6
size: -

CDR3: CASSTSPGQTYEQYF
DNA: TGTGCCAGTAGTACCAGTCCGGGACAGACCTACGAGCAGTACTTC
D: TRBD1
J: TRBJ2-7
V: TRBV19
size: -

CDR3: CASSDKDRVFPYGYTF
DNA: TGTGCCAGCAGTGACAAGGACAGGGTTTTTCCCTATGGCTACACCTTC
D: TRBD1
J: TRBJ1-2
V: TRBV6-4
size: few

CDR3: CASSFRGDAYNEQFF
DNA: TGTGCCAGCAGCTTCCGGGGGGATGCCTACAATGAGCAGTTCTTC
D: TRBD2
J: TRBJ2-1
V: TRBV5-4
size: -

CDR3: CASERSPDTQYF
DNA: TGTGCCAGCGAACGTTCTCCAGATACGCAGTATTTT
D: -
J: TRBJ2-3
V: TRBV7-2
size: -

CDR3: CAWSVRGLGGYTF
DNA: TGTGCCTGGAGTGTAAGGGGGCTGGGTGGCTACACCTTC
D: TRBD1
J: TRBJ1-2
V: TRBV30
size: -

CDR3: CASSRGTVSNQPQHF
DNA: TGTGCCAGCAGCCGAGGGACGGTTAGCAATCAGCCCCAGCATTTT
D: -
J: TRBJ1-5
V: TRBV7-8
size: -